Listed here are 5 T cell receptor beta chains from one sample, sequenced in a study of metastatic and nonmetastatic thyroid tumors. MiXCR was used by TCRdb to re-call the PCR reads. This repertoire shows over 20,000 clones, approximately 31% found once; its top ten account for 11% to 15%. All patients were treatment-naive before thyroid surgery. Sequenced input: blood. The receptors originated from a female donor with papillary thyroid cancer or a benign thyroid nodule (not recorded which). Some clones in this sample may be carry-over from other donors' samples.

This clone was seen repeatedly, ten times or more. This chain uses TRBV4-1 with TRBJ2-3; 13 nucleotides match TRBD2. After removal of 1 base from V and 0 bases from J, the junction contained 4 bases not matched to a gene. The CDR3 sequence is 18 residues long. CDR1 and CDR2 from the germline V gene are MGHRA and YSYEKL. CDR3 loop: CASSQARLAGGSTDTQYF. CDR3 sequence (DNA): TGCGCCAGCAGCCAAGCCCGACTAGCGGGGGGTAGCACAGATACGCAGTATTTT.

By share, this clone counts as medium-sized. The chain has TRBV11-2 and TRBJ2-7; D remains unclear. Germline CDR1 and CDR2: SGHAT and FQNNGV. The CDR3 runs to 14 residues. Trimming shortened V by 0 bases and J by 6 bases, and 12 bases separated the two germline ends. The CDR3 coding sequence is TGTGCCAGCAGCTTAGATCCAAGCCAAAGCGAGCAGTACTTC. Translated, it gives CASSLDPSQSEQYF.

Relative to its sample, this clone is medium-sized. The V call is TRBV25-1, the J call TRBJ2-3; 8 nucleotides match TRBD2. The CDR3 extends over 17 amino acids. Germline assignment: CDR1 MGHDK and CDR2 SYGVNS. The V gene end was trimmed by 2 bases and the J gene end by 5 bases; junction bases not matched to a gene: 12. CDR3 region: CASSEGPGLAGVDTQYF. The CDR3 DNA follows: TGTGCCAGCAGTGAAGGCCCCGGGCTAGCGGGTGTAGATACGCAGTATTTT.

This clone has ten or more counts. The chain uses TRBV4-2 and TRBJ1-2, with 7 bases lining up with TRBD1. The CDR3 runs to 12 residues. Germline V gene lookup returns CDR1 LGHNA and CDR2 YNFKEQ. With V trimmed by 0 bases and J by 10 bases, 2 bases remained unmatched. The CDR3 DNA reads as TGTGCCAGCAGCCAAGACGGGACAGTCTACACCTTC. This encodes CASSQDGTVYTF.

This clone is medium-sized (0.01 to 0.1%) by share. This chain links TRBV5-8 with TRBJ2-7, with D maybe TRBD2 (6 bases). This CDR3 comprises 15 residues. The germline V gene has CDR1 SGHTS and CDR2 YDEGEE. Deletions cut 1 base from V and 3 bases from J, with 14 bases between. The CDR3 nucleotides read TGTGCCAGCAGCTTGAGCCTAGCGAAATACTACGAGCAGTACTTC. It yields the protein CASSLSLAKYYEQYF.